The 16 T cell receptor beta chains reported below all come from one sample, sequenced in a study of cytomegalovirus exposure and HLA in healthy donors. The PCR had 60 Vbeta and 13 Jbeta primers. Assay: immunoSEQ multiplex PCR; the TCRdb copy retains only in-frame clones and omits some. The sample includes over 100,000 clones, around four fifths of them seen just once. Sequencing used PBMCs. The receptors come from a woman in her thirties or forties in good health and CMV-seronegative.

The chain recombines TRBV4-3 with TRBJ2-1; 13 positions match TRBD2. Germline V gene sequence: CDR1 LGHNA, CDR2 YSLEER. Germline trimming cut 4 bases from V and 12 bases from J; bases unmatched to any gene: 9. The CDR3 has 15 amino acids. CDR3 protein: CASSPRLAGGGSQFF. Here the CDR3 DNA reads TGCGCCAGCAGCCCGAGACTAGCGGGGGGTGGTTCGCAGTTCTTC.

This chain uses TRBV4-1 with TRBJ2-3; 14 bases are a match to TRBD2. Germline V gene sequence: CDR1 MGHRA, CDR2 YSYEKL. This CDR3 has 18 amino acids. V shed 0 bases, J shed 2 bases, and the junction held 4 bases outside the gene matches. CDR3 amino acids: CASSQDGTSGGHTDTQYF. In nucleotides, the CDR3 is TGCGCCAGCAGCCAAGATGGGACTAGCGGGGGACACACAGATACGCAGTATTTT.

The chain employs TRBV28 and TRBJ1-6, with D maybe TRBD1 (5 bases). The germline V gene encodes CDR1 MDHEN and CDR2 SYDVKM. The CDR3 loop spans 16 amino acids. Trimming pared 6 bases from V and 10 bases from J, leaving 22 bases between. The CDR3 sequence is CASSKTGALLGSPLHF. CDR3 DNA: TGTGCCAGCAGCAAAACAGGTGCCTTGTTGGGATCACCCCTCCACTTT.

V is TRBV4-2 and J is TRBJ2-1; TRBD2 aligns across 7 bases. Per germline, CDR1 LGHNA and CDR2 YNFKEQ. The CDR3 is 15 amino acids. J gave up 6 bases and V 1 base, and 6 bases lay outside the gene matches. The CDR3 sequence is CASSQAVVAGNEQFF. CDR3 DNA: TGTGCCAGCAGCCAAGCGGTAGTAGCGGGCAATGAGCAGTTCTTC.

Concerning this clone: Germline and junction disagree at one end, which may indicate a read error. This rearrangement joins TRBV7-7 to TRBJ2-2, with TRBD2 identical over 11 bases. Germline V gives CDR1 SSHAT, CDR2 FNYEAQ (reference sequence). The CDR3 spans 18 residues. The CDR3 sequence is CASSLAEGLAVNTGELFF. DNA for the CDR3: TGTGCTAGCAGCTTAGCAGAGGGACTAGCGGTTAACACCGGGGAGCTGTTTTTT.

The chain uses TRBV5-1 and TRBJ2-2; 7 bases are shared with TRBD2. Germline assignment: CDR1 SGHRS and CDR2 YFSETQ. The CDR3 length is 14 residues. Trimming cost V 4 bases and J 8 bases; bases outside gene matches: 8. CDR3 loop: CASSLGTTEGELFF. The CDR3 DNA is TGCGCCAGCAGCCTAGGGACTACGGAGGGGGAGCTGTTTTTT.

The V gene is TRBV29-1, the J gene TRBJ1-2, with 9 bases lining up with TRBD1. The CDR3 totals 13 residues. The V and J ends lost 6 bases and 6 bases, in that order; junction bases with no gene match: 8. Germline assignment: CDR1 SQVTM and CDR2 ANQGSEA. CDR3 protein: CSVVNRDRDGYTF. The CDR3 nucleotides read TGCAGCGTGGTTAACCGGGACAGGGATGGCTACACCTTC.

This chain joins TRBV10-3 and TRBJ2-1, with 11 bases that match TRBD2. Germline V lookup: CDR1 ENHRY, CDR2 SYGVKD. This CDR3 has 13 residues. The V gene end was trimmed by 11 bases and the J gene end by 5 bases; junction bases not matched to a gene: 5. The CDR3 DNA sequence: TGTGCCTCGACTAGCGGGGATCACAATGAGCAGTTCTTC. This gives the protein CASTSGDHNEQFF.

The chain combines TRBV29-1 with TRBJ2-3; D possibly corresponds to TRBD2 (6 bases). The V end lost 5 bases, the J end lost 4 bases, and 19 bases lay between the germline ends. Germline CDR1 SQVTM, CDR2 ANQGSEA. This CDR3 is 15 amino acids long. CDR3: CSVREWALAADTQYF. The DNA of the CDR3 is TGCAGCGTTAGGGAGTGGGCCTTAGCGGCAGATACGCAGTATTTT.

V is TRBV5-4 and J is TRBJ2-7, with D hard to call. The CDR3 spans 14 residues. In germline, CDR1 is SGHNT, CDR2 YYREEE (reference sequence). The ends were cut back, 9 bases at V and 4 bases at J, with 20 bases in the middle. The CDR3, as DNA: TGTGCCACTGGAGAGCCTGAAACGGGTTACGAGCAGTACTTC. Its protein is CATGEPETGYEQYF.

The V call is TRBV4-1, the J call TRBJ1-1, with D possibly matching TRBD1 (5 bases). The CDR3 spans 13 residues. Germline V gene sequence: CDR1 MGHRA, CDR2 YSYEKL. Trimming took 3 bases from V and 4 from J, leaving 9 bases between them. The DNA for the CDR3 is TGCGCCAGCAGCCATCAGGGCCCCACTGAAGCTTTCTTT. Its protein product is CASSHQGPTEAFF.

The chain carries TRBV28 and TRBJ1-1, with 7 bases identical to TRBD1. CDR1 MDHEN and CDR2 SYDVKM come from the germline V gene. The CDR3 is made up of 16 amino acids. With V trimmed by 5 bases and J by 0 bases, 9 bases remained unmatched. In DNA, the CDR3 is TGTGCCAGCAGTCTTGGGACAGCTTCCTTGAACACTGAAGCTTTCTTT. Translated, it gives CASSLGTASLNTEAFF.

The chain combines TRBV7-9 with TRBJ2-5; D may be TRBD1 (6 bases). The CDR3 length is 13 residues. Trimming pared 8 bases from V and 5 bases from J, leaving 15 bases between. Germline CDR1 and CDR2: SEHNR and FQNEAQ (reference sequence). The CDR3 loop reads CASSGQGMETQYF. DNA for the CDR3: TGTGCCAGCTCGGGGCAGGGGATGGAGACCCAGTACTTC.

CDR3 DNA sequence: TGCGCCAGCAGCTTGGAGAGCTCCTATAATTCACCCCTCCACTTT. Residues: CASSLESSYNSPLHF. V gene TRBV5-1 combines with J gene TRBJ1-6; D is ambiguous. Trimming pared 0 bases from V and 0 bases from J, leaving 4 bases between. This CDR3 spans 15 amino acids. Germline CDR1 SGHRS, CDR2 YFSETQ.

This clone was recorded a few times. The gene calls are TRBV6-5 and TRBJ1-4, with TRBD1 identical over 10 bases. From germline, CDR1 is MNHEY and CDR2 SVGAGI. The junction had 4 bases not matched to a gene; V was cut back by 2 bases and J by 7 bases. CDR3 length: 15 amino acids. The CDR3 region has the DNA TGTGCCAGCAGTTACACCGGGGACAGGGGTGAAAAACTGTTTTTT. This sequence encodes CASSYTGDRGEKLFF.

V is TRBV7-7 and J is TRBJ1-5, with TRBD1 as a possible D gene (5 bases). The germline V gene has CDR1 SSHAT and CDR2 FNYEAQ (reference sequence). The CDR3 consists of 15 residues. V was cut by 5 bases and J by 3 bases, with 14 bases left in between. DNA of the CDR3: TGTGCCAGCAGCCCGGGCGGGGGGATCAATCAGCCCCAGCATTTT. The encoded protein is CASSPGGGINQPQHF.